A single sample is the source of the 9 T cell receptor beta chains below, sequenced in a study of blood T cells in healthy people across ages. Together with a sample-barcoded 5' primer, a J-beta primer mix was included in a second PCR lasting about 6 to 11 cycles. From the 5' RACE reads, TCRdb called clonotypes with MiXCR, one entry per CDR3 protein. This table has 450,000 to 700,000 distinct CDR3 sequences, about 25% appearing once. Source material: blood. The source of these receptors is a woman aged 70-85 years in good health.

This rearrangement joins TRBV19 to TRBJ1-2, with TRBD1 identical over 10 bases. The CDR3 is made up of 16 amino acids. Germline trimming cut 5 bases from V and 3 bases from J; bases unmatched to any gene: 9. Germline CDR1 LNHDA, CDR2 SQIVND (reference sequence). CDR3 sequence (DNA): TGTGCCAGTAGTGCCGGGACAGGGGTGGGGGACTATGGCTACACCTTC. Residues: CASSAGTGVGDYGYTF.

The V call is TRBV7-7, the J call TRBJ2-5, with TRBD1 matching 7 bases. V was clipped by 2 bases and J by 3 bases; unmatched bases: 9. The CDR3 loop spans 16 amino acids. CDR1 is SSHAT, CDR2 FNYEAQ, per germline (reference sequence). As DNA, the CDR3 is TGTGCCAGCAGCTTAATTACAGGGGCGGACGAAGAGACCCAGTACTTC. This sequence encodes CASSLITGADEETQYF.

The chain links TRBV7-2 to TRBJ2-3; TRBD2 agrees at 9 bases. Germline CDR1 and CDR2: SGHTA and FQGNSA. The CDR3 consists of 16 residues. Trimming took 7 bases from V and 2 from J; bases not matched to a gene: 10. The CDR3 protein is CASTPGGGAYTDTQYF. The CDR3 DNA follows: TGTGCCAGCACCCCTGGCGGGGGGGCTTACACAGATACGCAGTATTTT.

A few counts support this clonotype. This rearrangement joins TRBV20-1 to TRBJ2-5, with 9 bases aligning to TRBD2. The V and J ends lost 0 bases and 5 bases, in that order; junction bases with no gene match: 4. Germline V gene data show CDR1 as DFQATT and CDR2 as SNEGSKA (reference sequence). This CDR3 is built from 14 residues. The chain's CDR3 is CSARDRLAGETQYF. CDR3 nucleotide sequence: TGCAGTGCTAGAGATCGGCTAGCGGGGGAGACCCAGTACTTC.

This clonotype has just a few counts. V gene TRBV2 combines with J gene TRBJ2-3; D gene ambiguous. Germline assignment: CDR1 SNHLY and CDR2 FYNNEI. V was trimmed by 4 bases and J by 3 bases, leaving 11 bases between them. The CDR3 spans 14 residues. CDR3 bases: TGTGCCAGCAGTGTGGGTACTCGGACAGATACGCAGTATTTT. This translates into CASSVGTRTDTQYF.

This clonotype was counted at least ten times. The chain recombines TRBV7-6 with TRBJ2-3; TRBD2 is a possible D gene (6 bases). V was cut by 1 base and J by 5 bases, with 10 bases left in between. Germline CDR1 SGHVS, CDR2 FNYEAQ. This CDR3 region has 14 residues. The CDR3 DNA follows: TGTGCCAGCAGCTTAGGCCAGGGAGGAGATACGCAGTATTTT. Translating it yields CASSLGQGGDTQYF.

The rearrangement joins TRBV7-2 to TRBJ2-3; TRBD1 might be the D (6 bases). Trimming shortened V by 0 bases and J by 0 bases, and 10 bases separated the two germline ends. Germline V gives CDR1 SGHTA, CDR2 FQGNSA. The CDR3 is 16 residues long. The CDR3 is CASSLAGAHSTDTQYF. The CDR3 region has the DNA TGTGCCAGCAGCTTAGCGGGGGCACACAGCACAGATACGCAGTATTTT.

A few counts support this clonotype. This chain uses TRBV23-1 with TRBJ2-3; D remains unclear. TRBV23-1 is an ORF, and what it does is uncertain. The V gene lost 2 bases and the J gene lost 3 bases, with 6 bases spanning the gap. The CDR3 is 13 residues long. Here the CDR3 DNA reads TGCGCCAGCAGTCAAACCCTAACAGATACGCAGTATTTT. Amino acids: CASSQTLTDTQYF.

This sequence joins TRBV7-2 and TRBJ2-5, with TRBD2 identical over 7 bases. The J call may be wrong; the DNA end is better matched by TRBJ2-7. The germline CDR1 and CDR2 sequences are SGHTA and FQGNSA. The CDR3 runs 13 residues. The CDR3 here is CASSLREGYEQYF. CDR3 in DNA: TGTGCCAGCAGCCTCAGGGAGGGCTACGAGCAGTACTTC.